One and the same sample provided the 24 T cell receptor beta chains below, sequenced in a study of vaccination and CD4 T cells after COVID-19. No antigen has been identified for these receptors. The treatment is: roughly 10-day PBMC culture with coronavirus spike peptide pools or control peptides (ViraFEST assay). Cultured CD4+ T cell DNA was sequenced using the Oncomine TCR Beta short-read assay. TCRdb processed the PCR reads anew with MiXCR; each CDR3 protein has one entry. This sample has under 25,000 distinct CDR3 sequences, with approximately 48% found just once. Specimen: cultured CD4+ T cells from blood. The receptors were gathered from a human donor with COVID-19.

This clonotype was counted a few times. DNA for the CDR3: TGCAGTGCTCCGCAATTAGGGGGGGCGAAGGACATTCAGTACTTC. Amino acid sequence: CSAPQLGGAKDIQYF. The chain uses TRBV20-1 and TRBJ2-4, with a possible D match to TRBD2 (7 bases). V was cut by 5 bases and J by 8 bases, with 22 bases left in between. Germline lookup yields CDR1 DFQATT and CDR2 SNEGSKA (reference sequence). The CDR3 runs 15 residues.

The chain couples TRBV20-1 to TRBJ2-5; D uncertain. Germline loops: CDR1 DFQATT, CDR2 SNEGSKA (reference sequence). CDR3 length: 12 residues. Trimming took off 5 bases at V and 5 bases at J, with 12 bases between the two ends. CDR3 in amino acids: CSAWTASETQYF. The CDR3 DNA sequence: TGCAGTGCTTGGACGGCTTCGGAGACCCAGTACTTC.

This chain uses TRBV12-3 or TRBV12-4 with TRBJ1-5; D may be TRBD1 (5 bases). Trimming pared 6 bases from V and 3 bases from J, leaving 18 bases between. This CDR3 is 16 amino acids long. The CDR3 DNA reads as TGTGCCAGCAGCCCAGGAGCAGGGTCCGTCAATCAGCCCCAGCATTTT. Translated, it gives CASSPGAGSVNQPQHF.

Only a few counts were recorded for this clonotype. CDR3 protein: CASSSRTGVEKLFF. The CDR3 DNA reads TGTGCCAGCAGTTCCCGGACAGGGGTGGAAAAACTGTTTTTT. This chain uses TRBV6-5 with TRBJ1-4; 9 nucleotides line up with TRBD1. With 4 bases clipped from V and 8 bases from J, the junction kept 5 bases outside the gene matches. Germline V CDR1 and CDR2: MNHEY, SVGAGI. The CDR3 is 14 residues long.

The rearrangement uses TRBV9 and TRBJ2-5, with 12 bases lining up with TRBD2. The ends lost 3 bases at V and 5 bases at J; junction bases unmatched: 5. The CDR3 contains 15 residues. The V gene's germline CDR1 is SGDLS and CDR2 YYNGEE. The CDR3 spells CASSDTSGGHETQYF. The DNA of the CDR3 is TGTGCCAGCAGCGATACTAGCGGGGGGCACGAGACCCAGTACTTC.

V usage is TRBV11-2 and J usage is TRBJ2-7, with a tentative D call TRBD2 (6 bases). This CDR3 is built from 13 residues. The germline gives CDR1 SGHAT, CDR2 FQNNGV. The ends were cut back, 5 bases at V and 3 bases at J, with 11 bases in the middle. The CDR3 DNA reads as TGTGCCAGCAGCCTGGGACTGTTCTACGAGCAGTACTTC. This encodes CASSLGLFYEQYF.

Comment on this clonotype: Its ends do not fully match the called genes, so a read error is possible. The CDR3 is CASSFAQGATSSYNEQFF. The CDR3, as DNA: TGCGCCAGCAGCTTCGCCCAGGGGGCAACGAGCTCCTACAATGAGCAGTTCTTC. This chain connects TRBV7-9 to TRBJ2-1; 8 nucleotides line up with TRBD1. The CDR3 covers 18 residues. Per germline, CDR1 SEHNR and CDR2 FQNEAQ (reference sequence). The variable domain in full, completed from reference TRBV7-9 and TRBJ2-1, reads DTGVSQNPRHKITKRGQNVTFRCDPISEHNRLYWYRQTLGQGPEFLTYFQNEAQLEKSRLLSDRFSAERPKGSFSTLEIQRTEQGDSAMYLCASSFAQGATSSYNEQFFGPGTRLTVL.

V is TRBV12-3 or TRBV12-4 and J is TRBJ2-5, with 7 bases aligning to TRBD2. Unmatched junction bases numbered 15, after V lost 10 bases and J lost 7 bases. The CDR3 length is 14 residues. The CDR3 coding sequence is TGTGCCACCTCACCCCGGGACTATGGCGGGACCCAGTACTTC. The encoded protein is CATSPRDYGGTQYF.

The gene calls are TRBV10-3 and TRBJ1-5, with D perhaps TRBD1 (5 bases). V dropped 10 bases and J dropped 4 bases, with 23 bases sitting between them. The CDR3 is made up of 16 amino acids. Germline V gene sequence: CDR1 ENHRY, CDR2 SYGVKD. CDR3 amino acids: CATSGSGTSGNQPQHF. CDR3 nucleotides: TGTGCCACTTCGGGTTCGGGGACCAGCGGAAATCAGCCCCAGCATTTT.

This clonotype was detected a few times. The chain recombines TRBV5-8 with TRBJ1-5; D is uncertain. Germline CDR1 reads SGHTS; CDR2 reads YDEGEE. V gave up 4 bases and J gave up 4 bases, with 9 bases separating them. The CDR3 is made up of 13 amino acids. The CDR3 here is CASSRLRNQPQHF. DNA of the CDR3: TGTGCCAGCAGCAGACTGAGAAATCAGCCCCAGCATTTT.

In its sample, this clonotype was seen a few times. The rearrangement links TRBV6-5 to TRBJ2-4; D possibly corresponds to TRBD2 (5 bases). Germline lookup yields CDR1 MNHEY and CDR2 SVGAGI. The CDR3 has 16 amino acids. Trimming removed 0 bases from V and 1 base from J, with 10 bases in between. As DNA, the CDR3 is TGTGCCAGCAGTTACTCGGCGGGCTCGGCCAAAAACATTCAGTACTTC. This translates into CASSYSAGSAKNIQYF.

The rearrangement joins TRBV6-1 to TRBJ1-1; 9 nucleotides agree with TRBD1. V gave up 5 bases and J gave up 7 bases; unmatched junction bases: 5. Germline V gene lookup returns CDR1 MNHNS and CDR2 SASEGT. The CDR3 length is 13 residues. The CDR3 here is CASSQQGAGEAFF. The CDR3 DNA is TGTGCCAGCAGTCAACAGGGGGCCGGTGAAGCTTTCTTT.

This clonotype has only a few counts. The chain is built from TRBV6-2 or TRBV6-3 and TRBJ1-1, with D possibly TRBD1 on 5 matching bases. Germline assignment: CDR1 MNHEY and CDR2 SVGEGT. The V end was cut by 4 bases, the J end by 3 bases, with 15 bases between. The CDR3 extends over 15 amino acids. The DNA of the CDR3 is TGTGCCAGCAGTTCTGGAGGGGCCCGGGACACTGAAGCTTTCTTT. Protein sequence: CASSSGGARDTEAFF.

CDR3: CASSLRGGSPLHF. CDR3 nucleotide sequence: TGTGCCAGCAGCTTGCGGGGTGGGTCACCCCTCCACTTT. This chain uses TRBV5-8 with TRBJ1-6; the D is unclear. The CDR3 runs to 13 residues. With 1 base removed from V and 10 bases from J, the gap between germline ends came to 9 bases. Germline V CDR1 and CDR2: SGHTS, YDEGEE.

The rearrangement uses TRBV19 and TRBJ2-3; a possible D gene is TRBD2 (6 bases). The CDR3 length is 14 residues. Germline CDR1 and CDR2: LNHDA and SQIVND (reference sequence). Trimming removed 7 bases at V and 1 base at J, with 12 bases between. The CDR3 sequence is CASKTRGGTDTQYF. DNA of the CDR3: TGTGCCAGTAAAACGCGGGGTGGCACAGATACGCAGTATTTT.

The chain combines TRBV6-5 with TRBJ1-5; D is unclear. V shed 0 bases and J shed 1 base, with 1 base lying between them. This CDR3 contains 13 residues. Per the germline V gene, CDR1 is MNHEY and CDR2 is SVGAGI. CDR3 amino acids: CASSYSSNQPQHF. CDR3 nucleotide sequence: TGTGCCAGCAGTTACTCGAGCAATCAGCCCCAGCATTTT.

The chain has TRBV6-1 and TRBJ1-5, with D possibly being TRBD1 (6 bases). Trimming took 4 bases from V and 3 from J, leaving 13 bases between them. There are 15 residues in the CDR3. Germline V CDR1 and CDR2: MNHNS, SASEGT. In nucleotides, the CDR3 is TGTGCCAGCAGTGCCCGGACAGCTAACAATCAGCCCCAGCATTTT. It encodes CASSARTANNQPQHF.

The chain carries TRBV19 and TRBJ2-3; possibly TRBD2 for D (6 bases). Germline CDR1 and CDR2: LNHDA and SQIVND (reference sequence). The V and J ends lost 3 bases and 6 bases respectively, with 16 bases between them. The CDR3 spans 15 residues. The CDR3 region is CASSMLSGDRDTQYF. CDR3 nucleotides: TGTGCCAGTAGTATGCTTTCGGGGGATCGGGATACGCAGTATTTT.

V gene TRBV7-3 combines with J gene TRBJ1-6, with TRBD1 as a possible D gene (6 bases). From germline, CDR1 is SGHTA and CDR2 FQGTGA. The V end was cut by 4 bases, the J end by 0 bases, with 7 bases between. CDR3 length equals 15 residues. CDR3 sequence: CASSSDSSYNSPLHF. In DNA, the CDR3 is TGTGCCAGCAGCTCGGACAGCTCCTATAATTCACCCCTCCACTTT.

In this sample, this clonotype turned up a few times. The rearrangement joins TRBV19 to TRBJ1-1, with TRBD1 identical over 7 bases. This CDR3 region has 15 residues. Germline lookup yields CDR1 LNHDA and CDR2 SQIVND (reference sequence). V shed 7 bases, J shed 1 base, and the junction held 9 bases outside the gene matches. CDR3 DNA sequence: TGTGCCAGTACAAGCCCGACAGGGCGGAACACTGAAGCTTTCTTT. Its protein is CASTSPTGRNTEAFF.

This rearrangement joins TRBV20-1 to TRBJ2-7, with D unclear. CDR3 length: 12 residues. CDR1 is DFQATT and CDR2 is SNEGSKA in the germline V gene (reference sequence). V was shortened by 6 bases and J by 4 bases, with 13 bases between the two germline ends. The CDR3 DNA reads as TGCAGTGCCCCCTCGACGGGTTACGAGCAGTACTTC. It codes for CSAPSTGYEQYF.

The CDR3: CASSEVFGTGYYEQYF. CDR3 in DNA: TGTGCCAGCAGTGAAGTTTTTGGGACAGGATACTACGAGCAGTACTTC. V is TRBV6-1 and J is TRBJ2-7; TRBD1 matches 8 bases. The CDR3 covers 16 residues. J lost 3 bases, V lost 1 base, and 8 bases had no gene match. The germline CDR1 and CDR2 sequences are MNHNS and SASEGT.

This sequence joins TRBV20-1 and TRBJ2-2; 8 nucleotides match TRBD1. V was pared by 0 bases and J by 1 base, with 4 bases of the junction left unmatched. There are 16 residues in the CDR3. CDR1 and CDR2 (germline): DFQATT, SNEGSKA (reference sequence). The CDR3 protein is CSARDLTGENTGELFF. Here the CDR3 DNA reads TGCAGTGCTAGAGACTTGACAGGGGAGAACACCGGGGAGCTGTTTTTT.

The chain couples TRBV6-1 to TRBJ2-2; D may be TRBD1 (6 bases). Trimming shortened V by 10 bases and J by 8 bases, and 11 bases separated the two germline ends. This CDR3 spans 11 amino acids. Germline loops: CDR1 MNHNS, CDR2 SASEGT. The CDR3 sequence: CAIKGGGELFF. CDR3 DNA: TGTGCCATAAAAGGGGGAGGGGAGCTGTTTTTT.